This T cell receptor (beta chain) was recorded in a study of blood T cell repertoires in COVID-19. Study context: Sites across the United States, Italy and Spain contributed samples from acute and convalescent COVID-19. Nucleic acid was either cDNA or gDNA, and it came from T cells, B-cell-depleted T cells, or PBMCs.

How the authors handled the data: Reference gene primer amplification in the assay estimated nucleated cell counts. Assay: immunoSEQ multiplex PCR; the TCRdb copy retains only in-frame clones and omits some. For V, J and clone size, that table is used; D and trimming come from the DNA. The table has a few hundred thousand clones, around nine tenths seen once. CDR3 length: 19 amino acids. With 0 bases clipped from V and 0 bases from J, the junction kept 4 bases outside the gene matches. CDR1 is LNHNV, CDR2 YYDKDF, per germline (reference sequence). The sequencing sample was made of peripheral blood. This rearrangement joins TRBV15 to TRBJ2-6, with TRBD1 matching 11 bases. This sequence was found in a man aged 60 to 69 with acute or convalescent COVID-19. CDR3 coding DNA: TGTGCCACCAGCAGAGATTACGGGACAGGGGGCTCTGGGGCCAACGTCCTGACTTTC. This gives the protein CATSRDYGTGGSGANVLTF.